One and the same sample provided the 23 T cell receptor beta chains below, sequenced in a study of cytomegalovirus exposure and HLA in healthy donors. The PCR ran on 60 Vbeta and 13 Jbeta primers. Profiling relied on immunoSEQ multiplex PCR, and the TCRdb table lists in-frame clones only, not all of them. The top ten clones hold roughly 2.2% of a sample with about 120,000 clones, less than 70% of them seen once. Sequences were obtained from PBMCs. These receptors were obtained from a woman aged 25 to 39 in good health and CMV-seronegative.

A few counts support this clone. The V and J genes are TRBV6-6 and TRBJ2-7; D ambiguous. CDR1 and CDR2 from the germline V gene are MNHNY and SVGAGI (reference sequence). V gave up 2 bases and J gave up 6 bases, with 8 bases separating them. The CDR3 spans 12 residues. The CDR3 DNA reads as TGTGCCAGCAGTTACGCGTCCGGCGAGCAGTACTTC. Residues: CASSYASGEQYF.

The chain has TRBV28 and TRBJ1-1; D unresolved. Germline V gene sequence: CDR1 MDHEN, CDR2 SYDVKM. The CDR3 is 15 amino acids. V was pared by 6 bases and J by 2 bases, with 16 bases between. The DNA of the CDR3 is TGTGCCAGCAGATCGGTCGTCGAGAGAAACACTGAAGCTTTCTTT. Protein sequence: CASRSVVERNTEAFF.

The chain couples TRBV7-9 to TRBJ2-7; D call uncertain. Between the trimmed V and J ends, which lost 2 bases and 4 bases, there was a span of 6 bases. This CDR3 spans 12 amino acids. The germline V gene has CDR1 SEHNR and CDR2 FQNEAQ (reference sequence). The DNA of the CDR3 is TGTGCCAGCAGCTTAACAGAATACGAGCAGTACTTC. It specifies CASSLTEYEQYF.

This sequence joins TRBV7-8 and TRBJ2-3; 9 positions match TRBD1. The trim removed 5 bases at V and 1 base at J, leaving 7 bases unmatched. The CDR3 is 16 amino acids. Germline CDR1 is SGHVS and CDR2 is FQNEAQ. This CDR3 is CASSITTGGGTDTQYF. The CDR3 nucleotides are TGTGCCAGCAGCATTACGACAGGGGGAGGCACAGATACGCAGTATTTT.

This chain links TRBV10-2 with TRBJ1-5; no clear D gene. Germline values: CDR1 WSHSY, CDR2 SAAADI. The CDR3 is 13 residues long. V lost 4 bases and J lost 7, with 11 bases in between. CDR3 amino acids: CASSGDSGQPQHF. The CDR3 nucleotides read TGCGCCAGCAGTGGCGACTCGGGACAGCCCCAGCATTTT.

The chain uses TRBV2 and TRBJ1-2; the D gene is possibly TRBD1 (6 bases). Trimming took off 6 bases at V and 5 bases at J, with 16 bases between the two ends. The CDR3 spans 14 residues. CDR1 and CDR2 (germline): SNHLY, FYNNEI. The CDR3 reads CASSSTGSLYGYTF. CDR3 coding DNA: TGTGCCAGCAGCTCGACAGGATCCCTTTATGGCTACACCTTC.

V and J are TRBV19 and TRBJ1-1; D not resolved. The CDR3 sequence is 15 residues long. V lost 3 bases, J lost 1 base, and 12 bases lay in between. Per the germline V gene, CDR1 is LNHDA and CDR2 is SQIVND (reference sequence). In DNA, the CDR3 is TGTGCCAGTAGTATCAGGCCACCAACGAACACTGAAGCTTTCTTT. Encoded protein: CASSIRPPTNTEAFF.

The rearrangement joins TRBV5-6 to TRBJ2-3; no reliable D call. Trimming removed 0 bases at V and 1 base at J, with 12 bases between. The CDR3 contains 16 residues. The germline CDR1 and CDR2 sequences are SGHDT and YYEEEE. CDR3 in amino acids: CASSLGSRGGTDTQYF. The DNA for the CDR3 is TGTGCCAGCAGCTTGGGGTCTAGAGGTGGCACAGATACGCAGTATTTT.

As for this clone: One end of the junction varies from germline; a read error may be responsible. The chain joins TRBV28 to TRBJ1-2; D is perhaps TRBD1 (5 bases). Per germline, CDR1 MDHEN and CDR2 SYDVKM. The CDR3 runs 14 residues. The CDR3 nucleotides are TGTGCCAGCGGTTTAGGCAGGGTTAACTATGGCTACACCTTC. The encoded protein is CASGLGRVNYGYTF.

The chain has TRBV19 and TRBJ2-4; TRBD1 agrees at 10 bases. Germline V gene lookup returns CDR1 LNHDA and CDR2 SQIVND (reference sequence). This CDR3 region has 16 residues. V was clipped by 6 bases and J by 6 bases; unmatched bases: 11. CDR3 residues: CASRGDRGRVPNIQYF. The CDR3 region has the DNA TGTGCCAGTAGGGGCGACAGGGGGCGTGTTCCAAACATTCAGTACTTC.

CDR3 nucleotide sequence: TGTGCCAGCAGCTCGGGCGGTAGGCTCGTTAGGGGACAAGAGACCCAGTACTTC. Translation gives CASSSGGRLVRGQETQYF. V usage is TRBV7-9 and J usage is TRBJ2-5; weak D call: TRBD1 (5 bases). CDR1 SEHNR and CDR2 FQNEAQ come from the germline V gene (reference sequence). Between the trimmed V and J ends, which lost 4 bases and 2 bases, there was a span of 23 bases. The CDR3 sequence is 18 residues long.

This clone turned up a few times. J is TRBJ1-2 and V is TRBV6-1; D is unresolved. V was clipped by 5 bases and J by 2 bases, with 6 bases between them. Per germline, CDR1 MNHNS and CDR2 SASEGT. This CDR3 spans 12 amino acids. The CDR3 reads CASSQVNYGYTF. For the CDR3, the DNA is TGTGCCAGCAGTCAGGTGAACTATGGCTACACCTTC.

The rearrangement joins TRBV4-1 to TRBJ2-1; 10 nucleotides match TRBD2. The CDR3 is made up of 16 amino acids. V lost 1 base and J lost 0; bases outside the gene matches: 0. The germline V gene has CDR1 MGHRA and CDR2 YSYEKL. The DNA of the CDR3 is TGCGCCAGCAGCCAAGGACTAGCGGGCTCCTACAATGAGCAGTTCTTC. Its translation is CASSQGLAGSYNEQFF.

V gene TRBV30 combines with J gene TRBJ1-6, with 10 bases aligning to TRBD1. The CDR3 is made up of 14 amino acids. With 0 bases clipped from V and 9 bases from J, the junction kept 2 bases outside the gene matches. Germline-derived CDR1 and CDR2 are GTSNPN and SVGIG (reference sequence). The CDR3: CAWSVGTGASPLHF. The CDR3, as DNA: TGTGCCTGGAGTGTAGGGACAGGGGCTTCACCCCTCCACTTT. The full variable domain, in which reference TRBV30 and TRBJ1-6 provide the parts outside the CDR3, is SQTIHQWPATLVQPVGSPLSLECTVEGTSNPNLYWYRQAAGRGLQLLFYSVGIGQISSEVPQNLSASRPQDRQFILSSKKLLLSDSGFYLCAWSVGTGASPLHFGNGTRLTVT.

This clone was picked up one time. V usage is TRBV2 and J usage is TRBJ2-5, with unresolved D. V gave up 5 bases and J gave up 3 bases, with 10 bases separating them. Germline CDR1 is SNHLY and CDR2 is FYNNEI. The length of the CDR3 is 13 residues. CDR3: CASSPQLEETQYF. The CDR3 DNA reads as TGTGCCAGCAGTCCGCAGTTGGAAGAGACCCAGTACTTC.

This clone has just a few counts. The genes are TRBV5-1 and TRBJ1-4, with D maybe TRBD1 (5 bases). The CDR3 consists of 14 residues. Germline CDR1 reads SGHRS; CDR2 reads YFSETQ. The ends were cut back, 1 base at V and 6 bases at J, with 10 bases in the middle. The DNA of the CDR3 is TGCGCCAGCAGCTTGAACGGGGGAGATGAAAAACTGTTTTTT. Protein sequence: CASSLNGGDEKLFF.

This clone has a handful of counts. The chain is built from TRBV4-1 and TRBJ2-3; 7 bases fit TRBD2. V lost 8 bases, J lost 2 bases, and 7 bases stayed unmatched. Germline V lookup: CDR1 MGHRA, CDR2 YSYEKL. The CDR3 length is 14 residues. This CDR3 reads CASQLAHTTDTQYF. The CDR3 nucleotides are TGCGCCAGCCAACTAGCGCACACCACAGATACGCAGTATTTT.

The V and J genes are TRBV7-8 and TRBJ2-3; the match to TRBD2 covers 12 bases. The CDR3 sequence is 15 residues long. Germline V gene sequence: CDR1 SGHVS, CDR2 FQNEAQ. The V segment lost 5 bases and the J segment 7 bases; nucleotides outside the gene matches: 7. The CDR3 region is CASSPRLAGDHTQYF. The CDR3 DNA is TGTGCCAGCAGCCCCCGACTAGCGGGAGACCATACGCAGTATTTT.

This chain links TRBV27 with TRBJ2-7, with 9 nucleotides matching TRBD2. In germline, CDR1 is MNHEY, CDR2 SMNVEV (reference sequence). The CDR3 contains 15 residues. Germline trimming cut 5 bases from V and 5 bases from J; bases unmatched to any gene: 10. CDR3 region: CASSPGSGRLHEQYF. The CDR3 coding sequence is TGTGCCAGCAGTCCCGGGAGCGGGAGGCTCCACGAGCAGTACTTC.

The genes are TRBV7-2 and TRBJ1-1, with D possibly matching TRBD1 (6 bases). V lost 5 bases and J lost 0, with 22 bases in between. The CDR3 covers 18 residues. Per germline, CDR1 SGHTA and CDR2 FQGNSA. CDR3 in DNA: TGTGCCAGCAGCCCCGATATGATACTACAGGGCATGAACACTGAAGCTTTCTTT. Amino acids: CASSPDMILQGMNTEAFF.

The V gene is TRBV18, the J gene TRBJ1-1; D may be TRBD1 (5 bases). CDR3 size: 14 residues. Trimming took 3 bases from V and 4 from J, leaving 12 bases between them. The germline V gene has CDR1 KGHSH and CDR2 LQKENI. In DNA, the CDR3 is TGTGCCAGCTCACCGGGAGGGGTTCCCACTGAAGCTTTCTTT. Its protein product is CASSPGGVPTEAFF.

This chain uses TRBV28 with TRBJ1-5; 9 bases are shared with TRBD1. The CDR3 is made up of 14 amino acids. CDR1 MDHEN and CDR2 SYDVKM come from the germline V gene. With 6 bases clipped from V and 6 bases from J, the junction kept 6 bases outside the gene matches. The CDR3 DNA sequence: TGTGCCAGCAGAGAAGACAGGGGGAGTCAGCCCCAGCATTTT. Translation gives CASREDRGSQPQHF.

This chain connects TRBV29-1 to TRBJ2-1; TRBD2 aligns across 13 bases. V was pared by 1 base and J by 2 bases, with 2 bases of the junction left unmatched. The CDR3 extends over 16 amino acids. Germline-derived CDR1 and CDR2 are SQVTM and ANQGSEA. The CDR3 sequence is CSVEAGTSGTYNEQFF. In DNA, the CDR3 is TGCAGCGTTGAAGCTGGGACTAGCGGGACCTACAATGAGCAGTTCTTC.